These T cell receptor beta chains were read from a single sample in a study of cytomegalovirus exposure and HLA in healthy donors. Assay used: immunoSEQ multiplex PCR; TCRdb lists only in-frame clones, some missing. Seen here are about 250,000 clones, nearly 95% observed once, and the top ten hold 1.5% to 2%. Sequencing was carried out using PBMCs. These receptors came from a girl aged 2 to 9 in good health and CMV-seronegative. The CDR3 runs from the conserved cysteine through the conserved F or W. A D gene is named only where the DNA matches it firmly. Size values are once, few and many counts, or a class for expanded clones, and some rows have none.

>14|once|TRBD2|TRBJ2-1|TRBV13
CASSRTRGGNEQFF
TGTGCCAGCAGCCGGACTAGGGGTGGGAATGAGCAGTTCTTC
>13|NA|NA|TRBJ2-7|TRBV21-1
CASRRGGSYEQYF
TGTGCCAGCCGACGGGGGGGGTCCTACGAGCAGTACTTC
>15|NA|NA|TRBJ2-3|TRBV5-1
CASSFWGLPQDTQYF
TGCGCCAGCAGCTTCTGGGGACTCCCACAAGATACGCAGTATTTT
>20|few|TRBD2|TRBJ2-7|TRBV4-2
CASSQDPRTSGRAASYEQYF
TGTGCCAGCAGCCAAGATCCCCGGACTAGCGGGAGGGCCGCCTCCTACGAGCAGTACTTC
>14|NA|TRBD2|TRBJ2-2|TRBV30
CAADTGGRSGELFF
TGTGCCGCCGACACGGGGGGGCGGAGCGGGGAGCTGTTTTTT
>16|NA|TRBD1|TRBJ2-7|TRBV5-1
CASSEGQPMGSYEQYF
TGCGCCAGCAGCGAGGGACAGCCCATGGGGTCCTACGAGCAGTACTTC
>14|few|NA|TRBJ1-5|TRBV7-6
CASSLERLDQPQHF
TGTGCCAGCAGCTTAGAGCGGCTGGACCAGCCCCAGCATTTT
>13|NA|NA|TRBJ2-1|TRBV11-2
CASSPAAFDEQFF
TGTGCCAGCAGCCCAGCGGCCTTCGATGAGCAGTTCTTC
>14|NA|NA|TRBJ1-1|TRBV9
CASSPQGLNTEAFF
TGTGCCAGCAGCCCACAGGGATTGAACACTGAAGCTTTCTTT
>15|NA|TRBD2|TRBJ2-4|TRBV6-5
CASSSGKLAKNIQYF
TGTGCCAGCAGTAGCGGGAAGCTAGCCAAAAACATTCAGTACTTC
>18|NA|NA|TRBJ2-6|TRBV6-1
CASSEAGVLSSGANVLTF
TGTGCCAGCAGTGAAGCAGGGGTGCTAAGCTCTGGGGCCAACGTCCTGACTTTC
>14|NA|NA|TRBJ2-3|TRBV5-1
CASSLVPGTDTQYF
TGCGCCAGCAGCTTGGTACCGGGCACAGATACGCAGTATTTT
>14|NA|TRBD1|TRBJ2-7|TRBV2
CASRTGTGGYEQYF
TGTGCCAGCAGGACCGGGACAGGGGGCTACGAGCAGTACTTC
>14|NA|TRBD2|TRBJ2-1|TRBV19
CASPRGVGYNEQFF
TGTGCCAGTCCGCGGGGGGTCGGATACAATGAGCAGTTCTTC
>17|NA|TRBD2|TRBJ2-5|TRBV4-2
CASSQGGGGGAMETQYF
TGTGCCAGCAGCCAAGGCGGGGGCGGGGGGGCAATGGAGACCCAGTACTTC
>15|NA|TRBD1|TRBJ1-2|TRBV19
CASRSRDRGDYGYTF
TGTGCCAGTAGGTCACGCGACAGGGGGGACTATGGCTACACCTTC
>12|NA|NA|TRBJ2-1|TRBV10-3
CAISGVGNEQFF
TGTGCCATCAGCGGGGTGGGCAATGAGCAGTTCTTC
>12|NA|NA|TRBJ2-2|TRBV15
CATSITAGELFF
TGTGCCACCAGCATAACGGCCGGGGAGCTGTTTTTT